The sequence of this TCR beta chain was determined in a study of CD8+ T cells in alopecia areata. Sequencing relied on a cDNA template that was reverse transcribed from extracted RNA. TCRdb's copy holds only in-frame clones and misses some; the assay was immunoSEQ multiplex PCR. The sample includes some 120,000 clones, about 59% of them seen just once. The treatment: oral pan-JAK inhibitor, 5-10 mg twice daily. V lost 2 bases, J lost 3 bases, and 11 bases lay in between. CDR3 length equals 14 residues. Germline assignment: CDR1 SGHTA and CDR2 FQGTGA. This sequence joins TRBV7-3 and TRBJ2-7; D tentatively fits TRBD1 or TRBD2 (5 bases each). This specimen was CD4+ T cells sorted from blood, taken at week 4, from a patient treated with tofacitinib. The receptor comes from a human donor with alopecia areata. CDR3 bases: TGTGCCAGCAGCTTACACGGGGACCACTACGAGCAGTACTTC. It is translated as CASSLHGDHYEQYF.